The entry that follows covers one TCR beta chain sequence. This record belongs to a study of blood T cell repertoires in COVID-19. Across the whole study: T cells, B-cell-depleted T cells, or PBMCs provided the cDNA or gDNA that served as material.

Enrolment of Seattle patients took place during active infection, and they were followed longitudinally. Original processing notes: The authors estimated nucleated cell counts from reference gene primer amplification. Only in-frame clones appear in the TCRdb table, and some are missing; sequencing was by immunoSEQ multiplex PCR. V, J and clone size are taken as reported in that table, and D and trimming were inferred from the DNA itself. The table records some 350,000 clones, 80% to 90% of them present only once. This CDR3 is 13 amino acids long. V dropped 3 bases and J dropped 2 bases, with 6 bases sitting between them. Germline CDR1 SGHKS, CDR2 YYEKEE (reference sequence).

The sample taken for sequencing was peripheral blood. This chain joins TRBV5-5 and TRBJ1-5; D is ambiguous. This clonotype was sampled from a woman aged 45-65 years with COVID-19, enrolled during active disease. For the CDR3, the DNA is TGTGCCAGCAGCTCACAGCGCAATCAGCCCCAGCATTTT. The encoded protein is CASSSQRNQPQHF.